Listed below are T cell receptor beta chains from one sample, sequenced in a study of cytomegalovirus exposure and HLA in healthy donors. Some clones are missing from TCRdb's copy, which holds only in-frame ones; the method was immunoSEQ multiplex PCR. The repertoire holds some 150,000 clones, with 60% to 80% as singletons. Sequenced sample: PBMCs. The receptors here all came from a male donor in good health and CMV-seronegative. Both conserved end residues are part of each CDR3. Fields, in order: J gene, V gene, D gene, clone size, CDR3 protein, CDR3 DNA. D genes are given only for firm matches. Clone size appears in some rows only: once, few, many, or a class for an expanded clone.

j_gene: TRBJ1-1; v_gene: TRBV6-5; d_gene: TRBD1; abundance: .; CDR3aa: CASKPGQAIGEAFF; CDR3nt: TGTGCCAGCAAACCCGGACAGGCGATAGGGGAAGCTTTCTTT
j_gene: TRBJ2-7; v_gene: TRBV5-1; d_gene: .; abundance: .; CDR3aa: CASSWGRPDSYEQYF; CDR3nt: TGCGCCAGCAGCTGGGGGCGGCCCGACTCCTACGAGCAGTACTTC
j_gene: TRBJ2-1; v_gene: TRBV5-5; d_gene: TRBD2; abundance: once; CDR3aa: CASSLIASGDYNEQFF; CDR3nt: TGTGCCAGCAGCTTGATTGCTAGCGGTGACTACAATGAGCAGTTCTTC
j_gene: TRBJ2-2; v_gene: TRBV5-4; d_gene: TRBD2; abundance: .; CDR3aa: CASSLTGGSGELFF; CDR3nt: TGTGCCAGCAGCTTGACGGGGGGATCCGGGGAGCTGTTTTTT
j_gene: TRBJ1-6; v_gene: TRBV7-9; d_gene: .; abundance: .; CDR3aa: CASSLGAGLAYSPLHF; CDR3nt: TGTGCCAGCAGCTTAGGGGCTGGCCTCGCCTATTCACCCCTCCACTTT
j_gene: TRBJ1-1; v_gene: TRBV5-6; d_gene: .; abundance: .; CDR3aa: CASSSSSRFGAPRTEAFF; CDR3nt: TGTGCCAGCAGCTCCTCGAGTCGTTTTGGGGCGCCGAGGACTGAAGCTTTCTTT
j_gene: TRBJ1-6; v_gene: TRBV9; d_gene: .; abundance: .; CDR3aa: CASSGHREGNSPLHF; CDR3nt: TGTGCCAGCAGCGGACACAGGGAAGGGAATTCACCCCTCCACTTT
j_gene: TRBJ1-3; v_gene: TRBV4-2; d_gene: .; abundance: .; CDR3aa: CASSQDSTGHSGNTIYF; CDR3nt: TGTGCCAGCAGCCAAGACTCCACAGGACACTCTGGAAACACCATATATTTT
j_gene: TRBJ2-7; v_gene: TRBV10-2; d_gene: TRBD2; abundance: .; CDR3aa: CAGGTGGSSYEQYF; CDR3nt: TGCGCCGGGGGTACGGGAGGTTCTTCCTACGAGCAGTACTTC
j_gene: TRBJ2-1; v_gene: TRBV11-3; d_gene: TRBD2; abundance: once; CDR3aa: CASSLRGREGEQFF; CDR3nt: TGTGCCAGCAGCTTAAGGGGGCGGGAGGGTGAGCAGTTCTTC
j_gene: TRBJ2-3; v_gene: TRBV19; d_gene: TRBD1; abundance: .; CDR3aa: CASRTDRGLSGTQYF; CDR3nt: TGTGCCAGTCGGACGGACAGGGGCTTATCGGGTACGCAGTATTTT
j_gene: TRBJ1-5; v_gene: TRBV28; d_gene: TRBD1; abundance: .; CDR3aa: CASRQLYRGRGQPQHF; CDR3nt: TGTGCCAGCAGACAGCTCTACAGGGGGCGCGGTCAGCCCCAGCATTTT
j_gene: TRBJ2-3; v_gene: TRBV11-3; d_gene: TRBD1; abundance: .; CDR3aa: CASSPDRATDTQYF; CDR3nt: TGTGCCAGCAGCCCGGACAGGGCCACAGATACGCAGTATTTT
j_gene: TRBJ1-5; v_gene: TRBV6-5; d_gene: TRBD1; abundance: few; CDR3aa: CASSPDRAGQPQHF; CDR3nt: TGTGCCAGCAGTCCCGACAGGGCGGGTCAGCCCCAGCATTTT
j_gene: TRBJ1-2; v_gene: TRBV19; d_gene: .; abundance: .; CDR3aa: CASSMVQHLGYTF; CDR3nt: TGTGCCAGTAGTATGGTACAGCACTTAGGCTACACCTTC
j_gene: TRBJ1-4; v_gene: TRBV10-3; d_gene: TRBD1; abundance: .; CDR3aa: CAIRTGENEKLFF; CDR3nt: TGTGCCATCAGAACAGGGGAAAATGAAAAACTGTTTTTT
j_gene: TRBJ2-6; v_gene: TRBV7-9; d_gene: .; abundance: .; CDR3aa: CASSLAWGRSGANVLTF; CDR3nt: TGTGCCAGCAGCTTAGCGTGGGGGCGCTCTGGGGCCAACGTCCTGACTTTC
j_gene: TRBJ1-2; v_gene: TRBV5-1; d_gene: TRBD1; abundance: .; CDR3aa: CASSLSRQIDRDLGYTF; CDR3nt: TGCGCCAGCAGCTTGTCTCGCCAAATAGACAGGGACCTTGGCTACACCTTC
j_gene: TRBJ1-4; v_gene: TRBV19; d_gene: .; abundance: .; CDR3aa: CASRSELESEKLFF; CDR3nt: TGTGCCAGTAGATCGGAGCTCGAAAGTGAAAAACTGTTTTTT
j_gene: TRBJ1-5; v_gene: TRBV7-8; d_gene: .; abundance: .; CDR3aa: CASSLAGGGSSYQPQHF; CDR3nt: TGTGCCAGCAGCTTAGCAGGGGGAGGGAGTAGCTATCAGCCCCAGCATTTT
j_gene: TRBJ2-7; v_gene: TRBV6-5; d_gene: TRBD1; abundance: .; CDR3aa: CASSYRQGAYEQYF; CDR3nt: TGTGCCAGCAGTTACCGACAGGGGGCCTACGAGCAGTACTTC
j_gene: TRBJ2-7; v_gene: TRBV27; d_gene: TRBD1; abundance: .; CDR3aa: CASSLRQGPFSYEQYF; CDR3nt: TGTGCCAGCAGTCTCAGACAGGGGCCTTTTTCCTACGAGCAGTACTTC
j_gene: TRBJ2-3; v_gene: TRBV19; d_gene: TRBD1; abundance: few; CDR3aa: CASSTRGYQRLDTQYF; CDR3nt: TGTGCCAGTAGTACCAGGGGGTACCAACGATTAGATACGCAGTATTTT
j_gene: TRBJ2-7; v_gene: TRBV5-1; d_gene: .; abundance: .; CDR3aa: CASSEPGPYEQYF; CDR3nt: TGCGCCAGCAGCGAGCCGGGTCCCTACGAGCAGTACTTC
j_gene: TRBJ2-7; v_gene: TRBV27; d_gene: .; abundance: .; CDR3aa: CASSLSAGGQGSYEQYF; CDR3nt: TGTGCCAGCAGTTTATCGGCCGGTGGGCAGGGATCCTACGAGCAGTACTTC
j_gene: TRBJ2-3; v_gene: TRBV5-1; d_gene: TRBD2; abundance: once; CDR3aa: CASSTGTSKGDTQYF; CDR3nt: TGCGCCAGCAGCACAGGGACTAGCAAGGGAGATACGCAGTATTTT
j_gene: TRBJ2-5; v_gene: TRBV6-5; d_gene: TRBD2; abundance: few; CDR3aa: CASSYSLAEQETQYF; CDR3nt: TGTGCCAGCAGTTACTCCCTAGCGGAGCAAGAGACCCAGTACTTC
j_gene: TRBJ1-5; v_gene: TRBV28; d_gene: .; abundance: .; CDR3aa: CASSFGTIGLSQHF; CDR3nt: TGTGCCAGCAGTTTCGGGACAATCGGGTTGTCCCAGCATTTT
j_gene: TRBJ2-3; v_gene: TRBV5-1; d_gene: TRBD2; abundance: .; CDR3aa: CASSLSSGWARMQYF; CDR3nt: TGCGCCAGCAGCTTGTCTAGCGGGTGGGCCAGGATGCAGTATTTT
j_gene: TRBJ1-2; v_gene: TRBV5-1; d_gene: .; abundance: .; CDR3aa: CASSHRDRSSYGYTF; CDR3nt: TGCGCCAGCAGCCATCGAGACAGAAGTTCCTATGGCTACACCTTC
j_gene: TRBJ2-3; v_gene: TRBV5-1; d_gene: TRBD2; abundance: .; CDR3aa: CASSGSGGTSTDTRYF; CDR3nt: TGCGCCAGCAGCGGTAGCGGGGGAACTAGCACAGATACGCGGTATTTT
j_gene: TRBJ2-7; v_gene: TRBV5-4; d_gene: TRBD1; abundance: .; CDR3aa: CASSMGGQGAYEQYF; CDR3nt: TGTGCCAGCAGTATGGGGGGACAGGGAGCCTACGAGCAGTACTTC
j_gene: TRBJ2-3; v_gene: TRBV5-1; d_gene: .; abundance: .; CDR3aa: CASSLAQITDTQYF; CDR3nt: TGCGCCAGCAGCTTGGCTCAGATCACAGATACGCAGTATTTT
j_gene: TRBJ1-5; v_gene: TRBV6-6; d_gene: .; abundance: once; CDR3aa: CASSYSNYRSDQPQHF; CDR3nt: TGTGCCAGCAGTTACTCGAACTATAGAAGTGATCAGCCCCAGCATTTT
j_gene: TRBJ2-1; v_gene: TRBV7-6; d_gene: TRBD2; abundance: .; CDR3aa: CASSLVGGSYNEQFF; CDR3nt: TGTGCCAGCAGCTTAGTGGGGGGGAGCTACAATGAGCAGTTCTTC
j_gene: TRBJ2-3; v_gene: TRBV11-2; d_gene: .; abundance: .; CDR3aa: CASSLTSTPHRQYF; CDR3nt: TGTGCCAGCAGCTTAACGTCCACCCCCCATAGGCAGTATTTT
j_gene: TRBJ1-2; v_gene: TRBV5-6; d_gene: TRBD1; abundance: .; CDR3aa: CASSHGDRIYGYTF; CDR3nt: TGTGCCAGCAGCCACGGGGACAGAATCTATGGCTACACCTTC
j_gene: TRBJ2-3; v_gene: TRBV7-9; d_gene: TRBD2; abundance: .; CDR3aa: CASSPRTSGGPDTQYF; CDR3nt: TGTGCCAGCAGCCCCCGGACTAGCGGGGGCCCAGATACGCAGTATTTT
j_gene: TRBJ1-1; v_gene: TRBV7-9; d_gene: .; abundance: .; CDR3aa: CASSLNQGTEAFF; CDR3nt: TGTGCCAGCAGCTTAAATCAGGGCACTGAAGCTTTCTTT
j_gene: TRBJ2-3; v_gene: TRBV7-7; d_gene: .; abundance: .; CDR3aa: CASSPGRTGDTQYF; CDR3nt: TGTGCTAGCAGCCCAGGGAGGACAGGCGATACGCAGTATTTT